The 29 T cell receptor beta chains given below trace back to one sample, sequenced in a study of human T cells and chemical hapten exposure. TCRdb fed the RACE reads into MiXCR, producing one record per CDR3 protein. The sample consists of 210,000 or so distinct CDR3 sequences, more than 20% of them appearing once. Time point denoted: patch test 3, about 24 weeks after DPC sensitization. Treatment defined: therapeutic diphenylcyclopropenone sensitization with weekly scalp DPC. The starting material was whole blood, obtained in connection with sensitization to the hapten diphenylcyclopropenone (DPC). The receptors were gathered from a woman in her thirties or forties with alopecia areata. Some clones in this sample may be carry-over from other donors' samples.

This rearrangement joins TRBV20-1 to TRBJ2-1, with TRBD2 matching over 9 bases. This CDR3 comprises 16 residues. J was trimmed by 10 bases and V by 0 bases; bases with no gene match: 13. The germline V gene has CDR1 DFQATT and CDR2 SNEGSKA (reference sequence). The CDR3, as DNA: TGCAGTGCTAGAGACCCTACAGCGGGAGGCCCTGGGGAGCAGTTCTTC. This translates into CSARDPTAGGPGEQFF.

This clonotype was picked up a small number of times. V is TRBV27 and J is TRBJ1-2; 7 nucleotides line up with TRBD1. The CDR3 extends over 15 amino acids. Unmatched junction bases numbered 6, after V lost 3 bases and J lost 2 bases. Looked up from germline, CDR1 is MNHEY and CDR2 is SMNVEV (reference sequence). In nucleotides, the CDR3 is TGTGCCAGCAGTTTTCGGACAGGAGCAAACTATGGCTACACCTTC. Its translation is CASSFRTGANYGYTF.

V is TRBV29-1 and J is TRBJ2-2; 10 nucleotides align to TRBD1. The CDR3 consists of 11 residues. CDR1 and CDR2 (germline): SQVTM, ANQGSEA. V dropped 6 bases and J dropped 14; count of bases not matched to a gene: 6. The CDR3 DNA reads TGCAGCGTGACGGACAGGGGGTGTCTGTTTTTT. Its translation is CSVTDRGCLFF.

The table lists this clonotype with a few counts. This chain joins TRBV12-3 or TRBV12-4 and TRBJ2-2; tentative D call: TRBD1 (5 bases). This CDR3 is 14 amino acids long. V gave up 7 bases and J gave up 4 bases, with 13 bases separating them. CDR3 DNA sequence: TGTGCCAGCAAGATAGGGGTAGGCACCGGGGAGCTGTTTTTT. It codes for CASKIGVGTGELFF.

This clonotype was seen a handful of times. The chain joins TRBV5-3 to TRBJ2-1; D is possibly TRBD2 (5 bases). TRBV5-3 has ORF status, its function being uncertain. The CDR3 has 18 residues. Trimming removed 3 bases at V and 5 bases at J, with 24 bases between. The CDR3 sequence: CARSSLSPRAGFHNEQFF. In DNA, the CDR3 is TGTGCCAGAAGCTCCCTCTCACCACGCGCGGGTTTCCACAATGAGCAGTTCTTC.

The sample holds a few counts of this clonotype. This rearrangement joins TRBV20-1 to TRBJ1-5; 7 nucleotides align to TRBD1. The CDR3 is made up of 17 amino acids. Germline V gene data show CDR1 as DFQATT and CDR2 as SNEGSKA (reference sequence). J lost 2 bases, V lost 6 bases, and 16 bases had no gene match. The CDR3, as DNA: TGCAGTGCGGTAGACAGGGACTTATTATGGGGCAATCAGCCCCAGCATTTT. This codes for CSAVDRDLLWGNQPQHF.

This sequence joins TRBV28 and TRBJ2-7; the D gene is possibly TRBD2 (5 bases). The CDR3 consists of 11 residues. V lost 3 bases, J lost 11 bases, and 11 bases lay in between. Germline V gene lookup returns CDR1 MDHEN and CDR2 SYDVKM. The CDR3 nucleotides are TGTGCCAGCAGTTTGAGGGATGAGGAGTACTTC. Encoded protein: CASSLRDEEYF.

This clonotype has more than one count but fewer than ten. The chain couples TRBV27 to TRBJ1-1, with 9 bases identical to TRBD1. Germline V gene lookup returns CDR1 MNHEY and CDR2 SMNVEV (reference sequence). Germline trimming cut 4 bases from V and 5 bases from J; bases unmatched to any gene: 5. This CDR3 spans 14 amino acids. CDR3 in DNA: TGTGCCAGCAGTTACAGGGGGCGAAAGACTGAAGCTTTCTTT. Translation gives CASSYRGRKTEAFF.

This clonotype occurred a few times. The chain uses TRBV7-2 and TRBJ2-1; tentative D call: TRBD1 (5 bases). The CDR3 length is 12 residues. V shed 1 base and J shed 8 bases, with 6 bases lying between them. Germline V lookup: CDR1 SGHTA, CDR2 FQGNSA. This CDR3 reads CASSLGGHEQFF. The CDR3 coding sequence is TGTGCCAGCAGCTTAGGGGGCCATGAGCAGTTCTTC. The full variable domain, in which reference TRBV7-2 and TRBJ2-1 provide the parts outside the CDR3, is GAGVSQSPSNKVTEKGKDVELRCDPISGHTALYWYRQSLGQGLEFLIYFQGNSAPDKSGLPSDRFSAERTGGSVSTLTIQRTQQEDSAVYLCASSLGGHEQFFGPGTRLTVL.

This clonotype was recorded a few times. This rearrangement joins TRBV11-3 to TRBJ2-1; the match to TRBD2 covers 13 bases. CDR1 and CDR2 from the germline V gene are SGHNT and YENEEA. The CDR3 length is 15 residues. V was clipped by 1 base and J by 8 bases; unmatched bases: 2. This CDR3 is CASSLGTSGSDEQFF. CDR3 nucleotide sequence: TGTGCCAGCAGCTTAGGGACTAGCGGGAGCGATGAGCAGTTCTTC. Combining the CDR3 with reference TRBV11-3 and TRBJ2-1 gives the whole variable domain EAGVVQSPRYKIIEKKQPVAFWCNPISGHNTLYWYLQNLGQGPELLIRYENEEAVDDSQLPKDRFSAERLKGVDSTLKIQPAELGDSAVYLCASSLGTSGSDEQFFGPGTRLTVL.

This clonotype was detected many times. The chain links TRBV11-1 to TRBJ2-3; D might be TRBD2 (5 bases). V shed 5 bases and J shed 4 bases, with 13 bases lying between them. The V gene's germline CDR1 is SGHAT and CDR2 FQDESV (reference sequence). The CDR3 contains 14 residues. The CDR3 is CASSPWARADTQYF. Written as DNA, the CDR3 is TGTGCCAGCAGCCCGTGGGCGAGGGCAGATACGCAGTATTTT.

This clonotype was counted once. This chain joins TRBV7-9 and TRBJ2-6, with D uncertain. V was shortened by 1 base and J by 3 bases, with 10 bases between the two germline ends. Germline loops: CDR1 SEHNR, CDR2 FQNEAQ (reference sequence). The CDR3 runs to 16 residues. The CDR3 region has the DNA TGTGCCAGCAGCTTAGGTGCAGTCGGTGGGGCCAACGTCCTGACTTTC. Encoded protein: CASSLGAVGGANVLTF. Full variable domain (rest looked up from reference TRBV7-9 and TRBJ2-6): DTGVSQNPRHKITKRGQNVTFRCDPISEHNRLYWYRQTLGQGPEFLTYFQNEAQLEKSRLLSDRFSAERPKGSFSTLEIQRTEQGDSAMYLCASSLGAVGGANVLTFGAGSRLTVL.

This clonotype appeared a few times. V and J are TRBV9 and TRBJ2-1; 7 bases are shared with TRBD2. The germline CDR1 and CDR2 sequences are SGDLS and YYNGEE. CDR3 length: 17 amino acids. V lost 4 bases to trimming and J lost 1 base; unmatched junction nucleotides: 11. CDR3 bases: TGTGCCAGCAGCCCGGGGCCTCTAGCGGAGTCCTACAATGAGCAGTTCTTC. This gives the protein CASSPGPLAESYNEQFF.

In this sample, this clonotype turned up a few times. The chain carries TRBV28 and TRBJ1-6; TRBD1 agrees at 8 bases. J was trimmed by 7 bases and V by 9 bases; bases with no gene match: 5. This CDR3 has 13 amino acids. Germline CDR1 and CDR2: MDHEN and SYDVKM. CDR3 amino acids: CASKTGGNSPLHF. The DNA for the CDR3 is TGTGCCAGTAAAACAGGGGGGAATTCACCCCTCCACTTT.

The genes are TRBV12-3 or TRBV12-4 and TRBJ1-2; a weak D match, TRBD1 (5 bases). The germline V and J ends were trimmed by 5 bases and 8 bases, with 15 bases remaining between them. The CDR3 spans 13 residues. CDR3 protein: CASSVQVFEGYTF. The CDR3 region has the DNA TGTGCCAGCAGTGTACAGGTTTTTGAGGGCTACACCTTC.

This clonotype turned up a few times. The V and J genes are TRBV4-1 and TRBJ2-4; D gene uncertain. Trimming removed 4 bases at V and 0 bases at J, with 22 bases between. The CDR3 spans 19 residues. CDR1 and CDR2 from the germline V gene are MGHRA and YSYEKL. This CDR3 reads CASSRNYEKATLAKNIQYF. The CDR3 DNA reads TGCGCCAGCAGCCGTAACTACGAGAAGGCCACTTTAGCCAAAAACATTCAGTACTTC.

This clonotype was observed many times. The chain uses TRBV27 and TRBJ2-7, with 8 bases fitting TRBD1. The CDR3 totals 14 residues. The V segment lost 5 bases and the J segment 2 bases; nucleotides outside the gene matches: 5. Germline CDR1 MNHEY, CDR2 SMNVEV (reference sequence). In DNA, the CDR3 is TGTGCCAGCAGTCCGGGGGACAGGCCCTACGAGCAGTACTTC. It specifies CASSPGDRPYEQYF.

The chain joins TRBV27 to TRBJ2-1; D is unresolved. Germline V lookup: CDR1 MNHEY, CDR2 SMNVEV (reference sequence). V lost 4 bases and J 8 bases, leaving 15 bases between the germline ends. The CDR3 has 14 amino acids. The CDR3 loop reads CASSYDPSTDEQFF. The DNA of the CDR3 is TGTGCCAGCAGTTATGATCCCTCTACTGATGAGCAGTTCTTC.

V gene TRBV28 combines with J gene TRBJ2-7; no reliable D call. CDR3 length: 10 amino acids. V was cut by 10 bases and J by 5 bases, with 9 bases left in between. The germline CDR1 and CDR2 sequences are MDHEN and SYDVKM. Here the CDR3 reads CANPRHEQYF. For the CDR3, the DNA is TGTGCCAACCCCCGGCACGAGCAGTACTTC.

The chain recombines TRBV7-2 with TRBJ1-2; no clear D. V lost 0 bases to trimming and J lost 4 bases, with 6 bases between them. The CDR3 totals 13 residues. Per germline, CDR1 SGHTA and CDR2 FQGNSA. The CDR3 bases are TGTGCCAGCAGCTTAGCCCTCACCTATGGCTACACCTTC. It encodes CASSLALTYGYTF. The complete variable domain, with remaining parts taken from reference TRBV7-2 and TRBJ1-2, reads GAGVSQSPSNKVTEKGKDVELRCDPISGHTALYWYRQSLGQGLEFLIYFQGNSAPDKSGLPSDRFSAERTGGSVSTLTIQRTQQEDSAVYLCASSLALTYGYTFGSGTRLTVV.

This clonotype was detected ten times or more. J is TRBJ2-2 and V is TRBV18; D perhaps matches TRBD2 (5 bases). The CDR3 consists of 18 residues. Germline lookup yields CDR1 KGHSH and CDR2 LQKENI. V dropped 3 bases and J dropped 4 bases, with 21 bases sitting between them. CDR3 coding DNA: TGTGCCAGCTCACCTTTTTCGGACTCTAGCCCCACCACCGGGGAGCTGTTTTTT. It encodes CASSPFSDSSPTTGELFF.

The chain employs TRBV25-1 and TRBJ1-6, with TRBD1 as a possible D gene (5 bases). Germline values: CDR1 MGHDK, CDR2 SYGVNS. V gave up 4 bases and J gave up 14 bases, with 18 bases separating them. The CDR3 spans 14 residues. The CDR3 reads CASSASSGTGTLHF. The CDR3 DNA reads TGTGCCAGCAGTGCATCCTCCGGGACCGGGACCCTCCACTTT.

This clonotype was found a few times. J is TRBJ2-7 and V is TRBV5-4; 8 bases match TRBD1. The V gene's germline CDR1 is SGHNT and CDR2 YYREEE (reference sequence). V gave up 1 base and J gave up 6 bases; unmatched junction bases: 6. This CDR3 has 14 amino acids. CDR3 DNA: TGTGCCAGCAGCTTGCTGGACAGGGAACGCGAGCAGTACTTC. Protein sequence: CASSLLDREREQYF.

The chain couples TRBV29-1 to TRBJ2-5; TRBD1 might be the D (6 bases). The V end was cut by 8 bases, the J end by 2 bases, with 15 bases between. The germline V gene has CDR1 SQVTM and CDR2 ANQGSEA. The CDR3 spans 13 residues. CDR3: CSSLRDTQETQYF. The CDR3 DNA reads TGCAGCTCCTTACGGGACACTCAAGAGACCCAGTACTTC.

There are many counts of this clonotype. CDR3 coding DNA: TGTGCCAGCAGCTTAAGTCAAGGAGACGAGCAGTACTTC. This translates into CASSLSQGDEQYF. The chain links TRBV7-3 to TRBJ2-7; D ambiguous. CDR1 is SGHTA and CDR2 is FQGTGA in the germline V gene. The CDR3 covers 13 residues. V was trimmed by 1 base and J by 5 bases, leaving 9 bases between them.

The CDR3 reads CASRKWTGTDEQFF. CDR3 bases: TGTGCCAGCAGGAAGTGGACAGGGACTGATGAGCAGTTCTTC. This rearrangement joins TRBV6-2 or TRBV6-3 to TRBJ2-1; 8 bases match TRBD1. From germline, CDR1 is MNHEY and CDR2 SVGEGT. The length of the CDR3 is 14 residues. J was trimmed by 8 bases and V by 6 bases; bases with no gene match: 9.

This clonotype was recorded a few times. The chain joins TRBV5-1 to TRBJ2-3; TRBD2 aligns across 12 bases. Germline V lookup: CDR1 SGHRS, CDR2 YFSETQ. V shed 6 bases and J 5 bases; nucleotides not matched to a gene: 4. The CDR3 is 14 amino acids. Here the CDR3 reads CASKPGLAGDTQYF. The DNA of the CDR3 is TGCGCCAGCAAACCGGGACTAGCGGGAGATACGCAGTATTTT.

A note on this clonotype: In this CDR3 the conserved last residue, phenylalanine or tryptophan, is missing, so a read error is likely. This sequence joins TRBV5-6 and TRBJ2-3, with D maybe TRBD2 (6 bases). Trimming left V 4 bases short and J 3 bases short, with 18 bases between. Germline V gives CDR1 SGHDT, CDR2 YYEEEE. The length of the CDR3 is 16 residues. CDR3 nucleotides: TGTGCCAGCAGCGTCGAGCGGGCGTCGCAGACAGATACGCAGTATTCT. It codes for CASSVERASQTDTQYS.

This clonotype came up a few times. The V and J genes are TRBV25-1 and TRBJ1-6, with 7 bases fitting TRBD1. This CDR3 is 15 amino acids long. The J segment lost 5 bases and the V segment lost 2 bases, leaving 3 bases of the junction unmatched. Germline loops: CDR1 MGHDK, CDR2 SYGVNS. CDR3 sequence: CASSEVGGNNSPLHF. The CDR3 DNA reads TGTGCCAGCAGTGAAGTAGGGGGCAATAATTCACCCCTCCACTTT.